These T cell receptor beta chains were read from a single sample in a study of CD8+CD57+ T cells in acquired aplastic anemia. Each CDR3 protein gets one entry after TCRdb re-called the reads with MiXCR. The table has 150,000 to 200,000 distinct CDR3 sequences, approximately 45% seen once. Specimen: sorted CD4+, CD8+, or CD8+CD57+ T cells (not recorded which) from PBMCs. These receptors were taken from a human donor in good health. Each CDR3 is given with its conserved first and last residue. D genes are given only for firm matches. A clone size is listed for some rows: how often the clone was seen (once, few, many), or a class if it is expanded.

- TRBJ2-1 TRBD2 TRBV11-3 TGTGCCAGCAGCTTAGGGACTAGCGGATTAAACAATGAGCAGTTCTTC CASSLGTSGLNNEQFF
- TRBJ1-1 TRBD1 TRBV20-1 TGCAGTGCTAGAGATGGGACAGGCCCCAGGAACACTGAAGCTTTCTTT CSARDGTGPRNTEAFF
- TRBJ2-1 - TRBV7-9 TGTGCCAGCAGCTTAGAAAGCAATGAGCAGTTCTTC CASSLESNEQFF
- TRBJ2-6 TRBD1 TRBV7-9 TGTGCCAGCACCGCGACAGGGTCCCACGTCCTGACTTTC CASTATGSHVLTF
- TRBJ2-2 - TRBV30 TGTGCCTGGAGGGAGAGATCCAGGGAGCTGTTTTTT CAWRERSRELFF
many TRBJ2-5 - TRBV5-1 TGCGCCAGCAGCTTGCGTGGGACCCAGTACTTC CASSLRGTQYF
- TRBJ2-1 - TRBV24-1 TGTGCCACCAGTGACAGTGAGGCTAGCTCCTACAATGAGCAGTTCTTC CATSDSEASSYNEQFF
few TRBJ1-6 - TRBV25-1 TGTGCCAGCAGTGAATTGGAGGGTAGCTCCTATAATTCACCCCTCCACTTT CASSELEGSSYNSPLHF
- TRBJ2-5 - TRBV19 TGTGCCAGTAGTATGTTACAGGGTCTCCAAGAGACCCAGTACTTC CASSMLQGLQETQYF
many TRBJ2-5 - TRBV7-8 TGTGCCAGCAGCTTTGGTATTGGTGGAGAGACCCAGTACTTC CASSFGIGGETQYF
- TRBJ1-2 - TRBV29-1 TGCAGCGCCCCCCAAATAGCAGGGAGCGGCTACACCTTC CSAPQIAGSGYTF
many TRBJ1-4 TRBD1 TRBV29-1 TGCAGCGTTGCTGATAAGGGACAGCTGAATGAAAAACTGTTTTTT CSVADKGQLNEKLFF
- TRBJ2-5 - TRBV7-9 TGTGCCAGCAGCCACCCTGTCGTAGAGACCCAGTACTTC CASSHPVVETQYF
many TRBJ1-4 TRBD1 TRBV29-1 TGCAGCGTTCACAGGGGAGATGAAAAACTGTTTTTT CSVHRGDEKLFF
few TRBJ2-7 TRBD1 TRBV19 TGTGCCACTGGACAGGGACCCTACGAGCAGTACTTC CATGQGPYEQYF
- TRBJ1-1 - TRBV19 TGTGCCAGTAGTATAACAGGGCCGAACACTGAAGCTTTCTTT CASSITGPNTEAFF
- TRBJ2-1 - TRBV20-1 TGCAGTGCTAGCCCAGCTGGAGTTCCCAATGAGCAGTTCTTC CSASPAGVPNEQFF
once TRBJ1-2 - TRBV10-3 TGTGCCATCAGTGAGTCGACATATGCAGAGAACTATGGCTACACCTTC CAISESTYAENYGYTF
- TRBJ2-3 TRBD2 TRBV29-1 TGCAGCGTTGAAGGAGGGAGGGGATATACGCAGTATTTT CSVEGGRGYTQYF
few TRBJ2-1 - TRBV9 TGTGCCAGCAGCGTAGGACATCTCGAGCAGTTCTTC CASSVGHLEQFF
few TRBJ2-1 TRBD1 TRBV6-1 TGTGCCAGCAGTCCCCGGGACAGAAACAATGAGCAGTTCTTC CASSPRDRNNEQFF
few TRBJ2-7 - TRBV20-1 TGCAGTGCTAGAGCCGATGGAGCCCGGGACCGCGAGCAGTACTTC CSARADGARDREQYF
- TRBJ2-5 TRBD1 TRBV7-3 TGTGCCAGCAGCCCTGGGACAGGGGGCAAGACCCAGTACTTC CASSPGTGGKTQYF
- TRBJ1-6 - TRBV14 TGTGCCAGCAGCCAACAACGTAACCCACCCCTCCACTTT CASSQQRNPPLHF
- TRBJ2-1 - TRBV19 TGTGCCAGTGTGGGGGGTTACAATGAGCAGTTCTTC CASVGGYNEQFF